The rows below give T cell receptor beta chains drawn from one sample of a study of T cells in Graves' hyperthyroidism and ophthalmopathy. MiXCR was run by TCRdb on the multiplex PCR reads, yielding one entry per CDR3 protein. The sample includes a few hundred thousand distinct CDR3 sequences, about 45% seen only once; the top ten take approximately 7.5%. Input material: peripheral blood or thyroid tissue (not recorded which). These receptors came from a woman between 18 and 30 years old with Graves' hyperthyroidism. The CDR3 runs from the conserved cysteine through the conserved F or W. A D gene is named only where the DNA matches it firmly. Part of the rows lack a size; the others show once, few, many or a class for expanded clones.

v_call: TRBV12-3/TRBV12-4; j_call: TRBJ1-5; d_call: TRBD1; clone_size: .; cdr3_aa: CASSLDREGNQPQHF; cdr3_nt: TGTGCCAGCAGTTTGGACAGGGAGGGCAATCAGCCCCAGCATTTT
v_call: TRBV30; j_call: TRBJ1-1; d_call: .; clone_size: many; cdr3_aa: CAWKTKSGTEAFF; cdr3_nt: TGTGCCTGGAAAACCAAATCGGGAACTGAAGCTTTCTTT
v_call: TRBV7-3; j_call: TRBJ2-2; d_call: .; clone_size: many; cdr3_aa: CASSLSTLKGTGELFF; cdr3_nt: TGTGCCAGCAGCTTATCAACCCTCAAGGGCACCGGGGAGCTGTTTTTT
v_call: TRBV10-3; j_call: TRBJ1-2; d_call: .; clone_size: .; cdr3_aa: CAIRTDEGEGYTF; cdr3_nt: TGTGCCATCAGAACGGACGAGGGTGAGGGCTACACCTTC
v_call: TRBV7-9; j_call: TRBJ2-1; d_call: .; clone_size: few; cdr3_aa: CASSPQNEQFF; cdr3_nt: TGTGCCAGCAGCCCCCAGAATGAGCAGTTCTTC
v_call: TRBV14; j_call: TRBJ2-5; d_call: TRBD2; clone_size: .; cdr3_aa: CASSPAALAGGQETQYF; cdr3_nt: TGTGCCAGCAGCCCTGCGGCGCTAGCGGGAGGCCAAGAGACCCAGTACTTC
v_call: TRBV12-3/TRBV12-4; j_call: TRBJ2-2; d_call: .; clone_size: .; cdr3_aa: CASSPRLRGTGELFF; cdr3_nt: TGTGCCAGCAGCCCCCGACTCCGTGGAACCGGGGAGCTGTTTTTT
v_call: TRBV7-2; j_call: TRBJ2-2; d_call: .; clone_size: many; cdr3_aa: CASSRGTPNTGELFF; cdr3_nt: TGTGCCAGCAGCAGAGGGACACCGAACACCGGGGAGCTGTTTTTT
v_call: TRBV2; j_call: TRBJ2-7; d_call: TRBD1; clone_size: .; cdr3_aa: CASGVTGGDEQYF; cdr3_nt: TGTGCCAGCGGGGTAACAGGGGGTGACGAGCAGTACTTC
v_call: TRBV11-3; j_call: TRBJ2-7; d_call: TRBD2; clone_size: .; cdr3_aa: CASSLGVAGGEQYF; cdr3_nt: TGTGCCAGCAGCTTAGGGGTAGCGGGAGGGGAGCAGTACTTC
v_call: TRBV10-3; j_call: TRBJ2-2; d_call: .; clone_size: many; cdr3_aa: CAISEPTASGPTGELFF; cdr3_nt: TGTGCCATCAGTGAGCCAACGGCTTCGGGGCCCACCGGGGAGCTGTTTTTT
v_call: TRBV2; j_call: TRBJ1-1; d_call: TRBD1; clone_size: .; cdr3_aa: CASRVGTGQETEAFF; cdr3_nt: TGTGCCAGCAGGGTTGGGACAGGTCAAGAGACTGAAGCTTTCTTT
v_call: TRBV7-2; j_call: TRBJ2-7; d_call: TRBD2; clone_size: .; cdr3_aa: CASSFPPPGAGGRSYEQYF; cdr3_nt: TGTGCCAGCAGCTTCCCTCCCCCCGGAGCGGGAGGTAGATCCTACGAGCAGTACTTC
v_call: TRBV6-6; j_call: TRBJ1-4; d_call: TRBD1; clone_size: many; cdr3_aa: CASSTTGDGEKLFF; cdr3_nt: TGTGCCAGCAGCACTACAGGGGATGGGGAAAAACTGTTTTTT
v_call: TRBV6-2/TRBV6-3; j_call: TRBJ2-7; d_call: TRBD2; clone_size: .; cdr3_aa: CASSYSSELAGVNEQYF; cdr3_nt: TGTGCCAGCAGTTACTCGTCGGAACTAGCGGGAGTAAACGAGCAGTACTTC
v_call: TRBV6-6; j_call: TRBJ1-1; d_call: TRBD1; clone_size: few; cdr3_aa: CASSYSTHRGDTEAFF; cdr3_nt: TGTGCCAGCAGTTACTCTACCCACAGGGGGGACACTGAAGCTTTCTTT
v_call: TRBV20-1; j_call: TRBJ1-2; d_call: .; clone_size: .; cdr3_aa: CSASTGEVGYTF; cdr3_nt: TGCAGTGCTTCCACCGGGGAAGTGGGCTACACCTTC
v_call: TRBV5-1; j_call: TRBJ1-2; d_call: .; clone_size: .; cdr3_aa: CASRADGTDGYTF; cdr3_nt: TGCGCCAGCAGGGCAGACGGGACGGATGGCTACACCTTC
v_call: TRBV10-3; j_call: TRBJ1-2; d_call: TRBD1; clone_size: .; cdr3_aa: CATQRGDRGGYTF; cdr3_nt: TGTGCCACTCAGAGGGGGGACAGGGGGGGCTACACCTTC
v_call: TRBV20-1; j_call: TRBJ2-2; d_call: TRBD2; clone_size: many; cdr3_aa: CSARGLAGSTGELFF; cdr3_nt: TGCAGTGCTAGGGGGCTAGCGGGAAGTACCGGGGAGCTGTTTTTT
v_call: TRBV5-1; j_call: TRBJ2-1; d_call: TRBD2; clone_size: many; cdr3_aa: CASSLAMAGVSYNEQFF; cdr3_nt: TGCGCCAGCAGCTTGGCCATGGCGGGAGTCTCCTACAATGAGCAGTTCTTC
v_call: TRBV7-2; j_call: TRBJ2-5; d_call: .; clone_size: many; cdr3_aa: CASSNRELGTQYF; cdr3_nt: TGTGCCAGCAGCAATAGGGAATTAGGGACCCAGTACTTC
v_call: TRBV4-1; j_call: TRBJ1-4; d_call: .; clone_size: many; cdr3_aa: CASTYKVATNEKLFF; cdr3_nt: TGCGCCAGCACCTATAAGGTTGCAACTAATGAAAAACTGTTTTTT
v_call: TRBV6-6; j_call: TRBJ2-7; d_call: .; clone_size: many; cdr3_aa: CASSYGAGRLNNEQYF; cdr3_nt: TGTGCCAGCAGTTACGGTGCGGGGCGTTTAAACAACGAGCAGTACTTC
v_call: TRBV5-4; j_call: TRBJ1-1; d_call: .; clone_size: many; cdr3_aa: CASSKYTGTEAFF; cdr3_nt: TGTGCCAGCAGCAAATACACCGGGACAGAAGCTTTCTTT
v_call: TRBV29-1; j_call: TRBJ2-7; d_call: .; clone_size: .; cdr3_aa: CSVEEQYF; cdr3_nt: TGCAGCGTTGAAGAGCAGTACTTC
v_call: TRBV7-2; j_call: TRBJ1-4; d_call: .; clone_size: many; cdr3_aa: CASSLHRDEKLFF; cdr3_nt: TGTGCCAGCAGCTTACACAGGGATGAAAAACTGTTTTTT
v_call: TRBV4-1; j_call: TRBJ1-2; d_call: .; clone_size: many; cdr3_aa: CASSQVGIDPYGYTF; cdr3_nt: TGCGCCAGCAGCCAAGTGGGTATAGACCCCTATGGCTACACCTTC
v_call: TRBV24-1; j_call: TRBJ2-2; d_call: TRBD2; clone_size: .; cdr3_aa: CATSDFGRGGRFF; cdr3_nt: TGTGCCACCAGTGATTTTGGACGGGGGGGGCGGTTTTTT
v_call: TRBV7-9; j_call: TRBJ1-1; d_call: TRBD1; clone_size: many; cdr3_aa: CASSFDRTGGMNTEAFF; cdr3_nt: TGTGCCAGCAGCTTCGATCGGACAGGCGGAATGAACACTGAAGCTTTCTTT
v_call: TRBV27; j_call: TRBJ2-7; d_call: .; clone_size: .; cdr3_aa: CASSGMGNEQYF; cdr3_nt: TGTGCTTCCTCGGGCATGGGAAACGAGCAGTACTTC